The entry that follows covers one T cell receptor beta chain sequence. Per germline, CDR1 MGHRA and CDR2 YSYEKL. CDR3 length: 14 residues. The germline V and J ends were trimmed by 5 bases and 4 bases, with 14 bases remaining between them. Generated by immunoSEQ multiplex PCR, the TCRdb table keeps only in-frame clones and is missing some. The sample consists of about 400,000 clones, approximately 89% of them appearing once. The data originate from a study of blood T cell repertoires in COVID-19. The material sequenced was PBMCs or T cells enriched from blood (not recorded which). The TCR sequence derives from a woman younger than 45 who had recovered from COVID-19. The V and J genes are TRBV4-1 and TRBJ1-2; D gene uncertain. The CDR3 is CASSGPGGIYGYTF. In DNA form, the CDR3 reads TGCGCCAGCAGCGGCCCCGGCGGAATCTATGGCTACACCTTC.